A selection of T cell receptor beta chains follows, all from one sample in a study of T-cell memory formation after mild COVID-19. TCRdb re-derived calls from the 5' RACE reads in MiXCR, one entry per CDR3 protein. This table holds 280,000 or so distinct CDR3 sequences, 15% to 20% found once. Input material: PBMCs or a T cell subset sorted from them (not recorded which). Receptor source: a young man who had mild COVID-19 (a few samples of this study predate the infection). Cell type and time point are not known. Both conserved end residues are trimmed from each CDR3. The order of the fields is clone size, J gene, D gene, V gene, CDR3 protein. A D gene is named only where the DNA matches it firmly. Where a row states a size, it is once, few, many or the class of an expanded clone; other rows omit it.

clone size: few; J gene: TRBJ2-1; D gene: TRBD2; V gene: TRBV4-3; CDR3 protein: ASSYLAGGAPGEQF
clone size: few; J gene: TRBJ2-7; D gene: NA; V gene: TRBV7-9; CDR3 protein: ASSSTGTASYEQY
clone size: NA; J gene: TRBJ2-1; D gene: TRBD2; V gene: TRBV12-3/TRBV12-4; CDR3 protein: ASSTQRETSSNEQF
clone size: few; J gene: TRBJ1-6; D gene: NA; V gene: TRBV5-1; CDR3 protein: ASSPDARGLYNSPLH
clone size: NA; J gene: TRBJ2-3; D gene: NA; V gene: TRBV20-1; CDR3 protein: SAPGGSTDTQY
clone size: NA; J gene: TRBJ1-2; D gene: TRBD1; V gene: TRBV10-3; CDR3 protein: ATTGGDGGYT
clone size: NA; J gene: TRBJ1-2; D gene: TRBD1; V gene: TRBV10-3; CDR3 protein: ATKDRAANYGYT
clone size: NA; J gene: TRBJ1-5; D gene: NA; V gene: TRBV7-9; CDR3 protein: ASSLGTDQPQH
clone size: few; J gene: TRBJ1-4; D gene: TRBD1; V gene: TRBV6-1; CDR3 protein: ASSEPRPRTGDEKLF
clone size: few; J gene: TRBJ2-3; D gene: TRBD1; V gene: TRBV30; CDR3 protein: AWSPGTGGTDTQY
clone size: few; J gene: TRBJ2-7; D gene: NA; V gene: TRBV6-1; CDR3 protein: ASSEHILEQY
clone size: many; J gene: TRBJ1-2; D gene: NA; V gene: TRBV20-1; CDR3 protein: SARDSRYLHGYT
clone size: NA; J gene: TRBJ1-6; D gene: TRBD1; V gene: TRBV6-2/TRBV6-3; CDR3 protein: ASRRTGGDSPLH
clone size: few; J gene: TRBJ1-4; D gene: NA; V gene: TRBV12-3/TRBV12-4; CDR3 protein: ASSLVTEKLF
clone size: few; J gene: TRBJ2-3; D gene: NA; V gene: TRBV7-3; CDR3 protein: ASSPSLVTNTQY
clone size: few; J gene: TRBJ1-3; D gene: NA; V gene: TRBV7-8; CDR3 protein: ASSLAGRAGNTIY
clone size: many; J gene: TRBJ2-3; D gene: TRBD1; V gene: TRBV28; CDR3 protein: ASNLGQGVTDTQY
clone size: NA; J gene: TRBJ1-5; D gene: NA; V gene: TRBV2; CDR3 protein: ASSVWQYSNQPQH
clone size: few; J gene: TRBJ2-2; D gene: TRBD2; V gene: TRBV5-5; CDR3 protein: ASSLEQREITGELF
clone size: NA; J gene: TRBJ2-3; D gene: NA; V gene: TRBV25-1; CDR3 protein: AIKGTGGGDTQY
clone size: NA; J gene: TRBJ1-6; D gene: TRBD1; V gene: TRBV20-1; CDR3 protein: SARGQASSYNSPLH
clone size: many; J gene: TRBJ2-2; D gene: TRBD2; V gene: TRBV7-8; CDR3 protein: ASSLGAGGYPNTGELF
clone size: few; J gene: TRBJ1-5; D gene: NA; V gene: TRBV6-5; CDR3 protein: ASMALRGALGNQPQH
clone size: NA; J gene: TRBJ2-5; D gene: NA; V gene: TRBV3-1; CDR3 protein: ASSQAPDRQETQY
clone size: NA; J gene: TRBJ1-5; D gene: TRBD1; V gene: TRBV6-5; CDR3 protein: ASSSTQGGGWPQH
clone size: NA; J gene: TRBJ2-3; D gene: TRBD1; V gene: TRBV14; CDR3 protein: ASSQGQGWTDTQY
clone size: NA; J gene: TRBJ1-1; D gene: NA; V gene: TRBV20-1; CDR3 protein: SAPGGGAEAF
clone size: few; J gene: TRBJ2-6; D gene: TRBD2; V gene: TRBV5-5; CDR3 protein: ASSFTSGGISGANVLT
clone size: NA; J gene: TRBJ1-1; D gene: TRBD1; V gene: TRBV5-1; CDR3 protein: ASSLAGGAGNTEAF
clone size: NA; J gene: TRBJ2-5; D gene: NA; V gene: TRBV5-1; CDR3 protein: ASSLLYLGAQY
clone size: NA; J gene: TRBJ1-6; D gene: NA; V gene: TRBV4-1; CDR3 protein: ASSRSFQGFGSPLH
clone size: NA; J gene: TRBJ2-4; D gene: NA; V gene: TRBV4-1; CDR3 protein: ASSSYSGRQDYENIQY
clone size: NA; J gene: TRBJ2-5; D gene: NA; V gene: TRBV5-6; CDR3 protein: ASSATGEYPETQY
clone size: few; J gene: TRBJ1-5; D gene: NA; V gene: TRBV6-5; CDR3 protein: ASSYSGRDQPQH
clone size: few; J gene: TRBJ2-3; D gene: TRBD2; V gene: TRBV7-8; CDR3 protein: ASSPGLDSFTDTQY
clone size: many; J gene: TRBJ2-7; D gene: TRBD1; V gene: TRBV29-1; CDR3 protein: SVQTGGTYPSDEQY
clone size: NA; J gene: TRBJ2-7; D gene: TRBD2; V gene: TRBV5-4; CDR3 protein: ASSLTSGEQY
clone size: few; J gene: TRBJ1-1; D gene: NA; V gene: TRBV7-8; CDR3 protein: ASSLGQRLMNTEAF
clone size: NA; J gene: TRBJ2-5; D gene: NA; V gene: TRBV7-9; CDR3 protein: ASSRRTGETQY
clone size: few; J gene: TRBJ1-1; D gene: NA; V gene: TRBV20-1; CDR3 protein: SARNPGNTEAF
clone size: NA; J gene: TRBJ1-1; D gene: NA; V gene: TRBV5-4; CDR3 protein: ASSVGHPMNTEAF
clone size: many; J gene: TRBJ2-6; D gene: TRBD1; V gene: TRBV7-9; CDR3 protein: ASSQTGTGANVLT
clone size: NA; J gene: TRBJ1-2; D gene: TRBD1; V gene: TRBV11-2; CDR3 protein: ASSPTQGGYGYT
clone size: NA; J gene: TRBJ1-1; D gene: TRBD1; V gene: TRBV5-1; CDR3 protein: ASILTPGQGNTEAF
clone size: NA; J gene: TRBJ2-4; D gene: TRBD1; V gene: TRBV4-1; CDR3 protein: ASSSRDSLAKNIQY
clone size: NA; J gene: TRBJ1-4; D gene: NA; V gene: TRBV4-1; CDR3 protein: ASSQQGGSNEKLF
clone size: few; J gene: TRBJ2-1; D gene: NA; V gene: TRBV11-2; CDR3 protein: ASLQGGVNEQF
clone size: NA; J gene: TRBJ1-4; D gene: NA; V gene: TRBV4-3; CDR3 protein: ASSQDGLGGKLF
clone size: few; J gene: TRBJ1-4; D gene: NA; V gene: TRBV6-2/TRBV6-3; CDR3 protein: ASRDERPEKLF
clone size: NA; J gene: TRBJ2-2; D gene: TRBD2; V gene: TRBV20-1; CDR3 protein: SAERLAGGPDVGTGELF
clone size: few; J gene: TRBJ2-3; D gene: NA; V gene: TRBV5-1; CDR3 protein: ASSWGPVARTDTQY
clone size: few; J gene: TRBJ2-7; D gene: TRBD1; V gene: TRBV7-7; CDR3 protein: ASSSGQGNEQY
clone size: few; J gene: TRBJ2-4; D gene: NA; V gene: TRBV20-1; CDR3 protein: SAVFRDSGNIQY
clone size: NA; J gene: TRBJ2-5; D gene: NA; V gene: TRBV7-2; CDR3 protein: ASSLVRGSLGETQY
clone size: few; J gene: TRBJ2-1; D gene: NA; V gene: TRBV7-6; CDR3 protein: ASSSIGGGNEQF
clone size: few; J gene: TRBJ1-5; D gene: TRBD1; V gene: TRBV4-2; CDR3 protein: ASSHVDRDSNQPQH
clone size: NA; J gene: TRBJ1-4; D gene: NA; V gene: TRBV7-9; CDR3 protein: ASSFVGQNNEKLF
clone size: many; J gene: TRBJ1-2; D gene: NA; V gene: TRBV4-3; CDR3 protein: ASSPGGFDYGYT